The clone carrying this T cell receptor (beta chain) appeared once. A clone one base away is much larger, so this may be a read error. This entry is derived from a study of regulatory T cells in long-lasting Graves disease. V was trimmed by 10 bases and J by 6 bases, leaving 25 bases between them. The CDR3 is 15 amino acids. Time point of the sample: newly diagnosed GD, antithyroid drugs for less than 3 months. The authors made the TCR library using RNA they extracted from PBMCs. HTBI primers from iRepertoire and Arm-PCR of CDR3 regions yielded the TCR beta libraries. TCRdb re-derived calls from the multiplex PCR reads in MiXCR, one entry per CDR3 protein. The sample carries around 450,000 distinct CDR3 sequences, 15% recorded once. Another study also made use of these data, one on T cells in Graves' hyperthyroidism and ophthalmopathy.

The sequence was collected from a woman aged 40 to 50 with Graves disease. The sequences come from peripheral blood mononuclear cells (PBMCs), collected at new diagnosis, from a patient treated with antithyroid drugs. The chain combines TRBV12-3 or TRBV12-4 with TRBJ2-7, with a weak D call TRBD2 (7 bases). The CDR3 DNA sequence: TGTGCCACCAGAAGGGGGGGCGGGAATACTCTCGAGCAGTACTTC. Its protein product is CATRRGGGNTLEQYF.